A selection of T cell receptor beta chains follows, all from one sample in a study of blood T cells in healthy people across ages. TCRdb fed the 5' RACE reads into MiXCR, producing one record per CDR3 protein. The sample carries some 1,000,000 distinct CDR3 sequences, about 23% recorded once. The same sample was also used in a study of T cells of mothers and their children.

The material sequenced was blood. Source of these receptors: a girl aged 2-10 years in good health. Each CDR3 is given with its conserved first and last residue. Fields, in order: D gene, clone size, J gene, V gene, CDR3 DNA, CDR3 protein. The D gene is left open where the match is weak. A row's size may be missing; if present it is once, few, many or a size class.

TRBD1,few,TRBJ1-2,TRBV7-9,TGTGCCAGCAGAGGGGACAGTAATAACTATGGCTACACCTTC,CASRGDSNNYGYTF
-,-,TRBJ2-1,TRBV27,TGTGCCAGCAGCAGGGGGGGGGGCCTCAGTGAGCAGTTCTTC,CASSRGGGLSEQFF
TRBD2,many,TRBJ2-5,TRBV20-1,TGCAGTGCTAGAGATAGCGGGGGGGCCGGAGAGACCCAGTACTTC,CSARDSGGAGETQYF
-,-,TRBJ2-1,TRBV7-3,TGTGCCAGCAGCTTAGCTCCAGGGCCTTACAATGAGCAGTTCTTC,CASSLAPGPYNEQFF
TRBD2,few,TRBJ2-5,TRBV7-2,TGTGCCAGCAGCTTAGCGTTCGGGACTAGCGGGACCGAGTACCAAGAGACCCAGTACTTC,CASSLAFGTSGTEYQETQYF
TRBD1,-,TRBJ2-1,TRBV3-1,TGTGCCAGCAGCCGCCGGGACAGAAGCGACAATGAGCAGTTCTTC,CASSRRDRSDNEQFF
TRBD1,once,TRBJ2-1,TRBV9,TGTGCCAGCAGCCCTGAACCCGGGACAGGATCCTACAATGAGCAGTTCTTC,CASSPEPGTGSYNEQFF
-,-,TRBJ2-1,TRBV3-1,TGTGCCAGCAACCGAGCCGGGAGTCGCAATGAGCAGTTCTTC,CASNRAGSRNEQFF
TRBD1,-,TRBJ1-5,TRBV5-5,TGTGCCAGCAGCAGAGGACAGGGGGCCAATCAGCCCCAGCATTTT,CASSRGQGANQPQHF
TRBD2,few,TRBJ2-3,TRBV12-3/TRBV12-4,TGTGCCAGCAGCCCTCTACTAGCGGGGGTTACAGATACGCAGTATTTT,CASSPLLAGVTDTQYF
-,-,TRBJ2-2,TRBV20-1,TGCAGTGCTAGAGGAGGTTCCAGCACTTTAAACACCGGGGAGCTGTTTTTT,CSARGGSSTLNTGELFF
TRBD1,few,TRBJ1-1,TRBV13,TGTGCCAGCAGCCCCGGGACAGGGCGGATGGAAGCTTTCTTT,CASSPGTGRMEAFF
-,-,TRBJ2-7,TRBV24-1,TGTGCCACCAGTGACTCTACAGGTTACGAGCAGTACTTC,CATSDSTGYEQYF
-,many,TRBJ2-6,TRBV4-1,TGCGCCAGCAGCCAAGTGGGCGGGGCCAACGTCCTGACTTTC,CASSQVGGANVLTF
TRBD2,-,TRBJ2-2,TRBV27,TGTGCCAGCAGTTTGACCCCCGCGGGGGGTAGGTTTCCCGGGGAGCTGTTTTTT,CASSLTPAGGRFPGELFF
TRBD2,few,TRBJ2-1,TRBV7-9,TGTGCCAGCAGCTTAGAGGGACTAGCGGGGGTCGGCAATGAGCAGTTCTTC,CASSLEGLAGVGNEQFF
-,few,TRBJ2-5,TRBV5-1,TGCGCCAGCAGCCAAATCGACAGGTACCAAGAGACCCAGTACTTC,CASSQIDRYQETQYF
-,-,TRBJ2-7,TRBV25-1,TGTGCCAGCGGGCCAGGTCTTTACGAGCAGTACTTC,CASGPGLYEQYF
-,-,TRBJ2-5,TRBV29-1,TGCAGCGCGCCGGGGGCGCGGGAGACCCAGTACTTC,CSAPGARETQYF
-,-,TRBJ1-5,TRBV6-5,TGTGCCAGCAGTCCCGGACCGGAGAATCAGCCCCAGCATTTT,CASSPGPENQPQHF
-,few,TRBJ2-1,TRBV2,TGTGCCAGCAGCCTGAGACTAGTTTCTGAGCAGTTCTTC,CASSLRLVSEQFF
TRBD2,-,TRBJ2-1,TRBV24-1,TGTGCCACCAGTGAAGGGACTAGCGGGAGTTTCTACAATGAGCAGTTCTTC,CATSEGTSGSFYNEQFF
-,-,TRBJ2-1,TRBV4-3,TGCGCCAGCAGCCAAGACCACCAGTCCTATGAGCAGTTCTTC,CASSQDHQSYEQFF
-,few,TRBJ2-7,TRBV6-5,TGTGCCAGCAGTTCCATCACAGAGCAGTACTTC,CASSSITEQYF
-,-,TRBJ2-1,TRBV27,TGTGCCAGCAGTTTTATGGGGGACACCTACAATGAGCAGTTCTTC,CASSFMGDTYNEQFF
TRBD2,-,TRBJ2-5,TRBV19,TGTGCCAGTGGAAGCGGGAAATTAGGAGAGACCCAGTACTTC,CASGSGKLGETQYF
TRBD1,once,TRBJ1-1,TRBV4-2,TGTGCCAGCAGCCTCTTCTCAGGGGGCACTGAAGCTTTCTTT,CASSLFSGGTEAFF
-,few,TRBJ2-5,TRBV12-3/TRBV12-4,TGTGCCAGCAGTCTCACCGGCCGATCGCAAGAGACCCAGTACTTC,CASSLTGRSQETQYF
-,-,TRBJ2-2,TRBV29-1,TGCAGCGTTTCTGGGATTTTAGGGGAGCTGTTTTTT,CSVSGILGELFF
-,-,TRBJ2-7,TRBV13,TGTGCCAGCAGCGAGATTGGACAGTCCTACGAGCAGTACTTC,CASSEIGQSYEQYF
-,few,TRBJ2-6,TRBV6-2/TRBV6-3,TGTGCCAGCGGTTTCCCGCAAATTGGACCGGGACATCAGAGCTCTGGGGCCAACGTCCTGACTTTC,CASGFPQIGPGHQSSGANVLTF
-,few,TRBJ2-5,TRBV5-1,TGCGCCAGCAGCTTGGAAAGAATGGAGACCCAGTACTTC,CASSLERMETQYF
TRBD1,few,TRBJ2-1,TRBV25-1,TGTGCCAGCAGTGTCCCCCGCCGACAGGGGTCTTCCTACAATGAGCAGTTCTTC,CASSVPRRQGSSYNEQFF
-,-,TRBJ2-4,TRBV25-1,TGTGCCAGCAGTGAGTCGGGGGCTGGAAACATTCAGTACTTC,CASSESGAGNIQYF
-,-,TRBJ2-7,TRBV6-5,TGTGCCAGCAGTTCACTAGAGGGGGACTACGAGCAGTACTTC,CASSSLEGDYEQYF
TRBD1,-,TRBJ1-2,TRBV14,TGTGCCAGCAGCCACCTCAACGACAGGGCCGCTGGCTACACCTTC,CASSHLNDRAAGYTF
-,-,TRBJ1-2,TRBV5-6,TGTGCCAGCAGCTTGAATCTAAACTATGGCTACACCTTC,CASSLNLNYGYTF
-,-,TRBJ1-4,TRBV7-9,TGTGCCAGCAGTTCCCCGGGGTACAAGGAAAAACTGTTTTTT,CASSSPGYKEKLFF
-,-,TRBJ2-1,TRBV12-3/TRBV12-4,TGTGCCAGCAGTTTTGGCGGGCTATCCTACAATGAGCAGTTCTTC,CASSFGGLSYNEQFF
TRBD1,-,TRBJ2-5,TRBV20-1,TGCAGTGCTAGAGATGGGGGGACAGGTGAAGAGACCCAGTACTTC,CSARDGGTGEETQYF
TRBD1,-,TRBJ2-7,TRBV27,TGTGCCAGCAGTCCAGGGGGACAGCAGTACTTC,CASSPGGQQYF
-,few,TRBJ1-5,TRBV27,TGTGCCAGCAGTTTAAATGCGTATCAGCCCCAGCATTTT,CASSLNAYQPQHF
-,few,TRBJ1-5,TRBV3-1,TGTGCCAGCAGCCAACTGGTCAATCAGCCCCAGCATTTT,CASSQLVNQPQHF
-,few,TRBJ2-5,TRBV19,TGTGCCAGTAGCCAACTTCCCGGAGAGACCCAGTACTTC,CASSQLPGETQYF
-,-,TRBJ2-2,TRBV4-1,TGCGCCAGCAGCCAAGATGCAGGGACCGGGGAGCTGTTTTTT,CASSQDAGTGELFF
-,few,TRBJ1-1,TRBV3-1,TGTGCCAGCAGCCAAGATGGGGCAGCTCTGAACACTGAAGCTTTCTTT,CASSQDGAALNTEAFF
TRBD2,few,TRBJ2-1,TRBV29-1,TGCAGCGTTGACAGGACTAGCTACAATGAGCAGTTCTTC,CSVDRTSYNEQFF
-,few,TRBJ2-5,TRBV5-1,TGCGCCAGCAGCGACGGACAGACAGGACAAGAGACCCAGTACTTC,CASSDGQTGQETQYF
-,many,TRBJ1-2,TRBV7-9,TGTGCCAGCAGTTTAGGAGGCGCTGGCTACACCTTC,CASSLGGAGYTF
-,-,TRBJ1-5,TRBV2,TGTGCCAGCAGTAAAGAGGAGGGGTTAAGGCAGCCCCAGCATTTT,CASSKEEGLRQPQHF
TRBD1,few,TRBJ2-3,TRBV7-9,TGTGCCGGACAGGGCCAAAGCACAGATACGCAGTATTTT,CAGQGQSTDTQYF
-,few,TRBJ1-2,TRBV25-1,TGTGCCAGCAGTGACCCCATCCAGGGTAGTGGCTACACCTTC,CASSDPIQGSGYTF
TRBD2,few,TRBJ2-7,TRBV9,TGTGCCAGCAGCGGGGGACTAGTGGGCGAGCAGTACTTC,CASSGGLVGEQYF
-,-,TRBJ2-5,TRBV9,TGTGCCAGCAGCATGACACAACAAGAGACCCAGTACTTC,CASSMTQQETQYF
-,few,TRBJ2-2,TRBV7-7,TGTGCTAGCAGCCCGACACTCGACACCGGGGAGCTGTTTTTT,CASSPTLDTGELFF
TRBD1,-,TRBJ1-1,TRBV12-3/TRBV12-4,TGTGCCAGCAGTTTCGGGACAGCCGCCTGGTCTTTCTTT,CASSFGTAAWSFF
-,few,TRBJ2-3,TRBV7-8,TGTGCCAGCAGCCCATCGGTAGTTAGGAATACGCAGTATTTT,CASSPSVVRNTQYF
-,-,TRBJ2-2,TRBV11-3,TGTGCCAGCAGCTCAGCCGGGACATTGAACACCGGGGAGCTGTTTTTT,CASSSAGTLNTGELFF
TRBD2,few,TRBJ2-7,TRBV20-1,TGCAGTGCTAGAAAAAAAGGGACTAGCGGATTCTACGAGCAGTACTTC,CSARKKGTSGFYEQYF
TRBD1,-,TRBJ2-4,TRBV5-1,TGCGCCAGCAGCACGGACAGGGATGGATTCAAAAACATTCAGTACTTC,CASSTDRDGFKNIQYF